This T cell receptor (beta chain) was sequenced during a study of blood T cell repertoires in COVID-19. Study-wide context: Both acute and convalescent COVID-19 samples were obtained from the United States, Italy and Spain. Sample material is recorded as cDNA or gDNA derived from T cells, B-cell-depleted T cells, or PBMCs.

TCRdb's copy holds only in-frame clones and misses some; the assay was immunoSEQ multiplex PCR. The profile shows around 110,000 clones, around 83% of them singletons. Per the germline V gene, CDR1 is SGHTS and CDR2 is YDEGEE. V lost 0 bases and J lost 7, with 14 bases in between. The CDR3 totals 15 residues. This chain connects TRBV5-8 to TRBJ1-5; a possible D gene is TRBD1 (6 bases). Sequencing was carried out using peripheral blood. This TCR derives from a man between 35 and 55 years old with acute or convalescent COVID-19. CDR3 residues: CASSLAGRGWQPQHF. The CDR3, as DNA: TGTGCCAGCAGCTTGGCGGGCAGGGGATGGCAGCCCCAGCATTTT.